Listed here is a single T cell receptor beta chain. The antigen is not known. This entry is derived from a study of post-analysis software for immune sequencing data. Researchers reported that TCR beta cDNA libraries carried unique molecular identifiers. TCRdb ran MiXCR on the PCR reads and lists one entry per CDR3 protein. The data hold 750,000 to 950,000 distinct CDR3 sequences, with around 53% observed a single time. The study's findings and limits: Roughly 5 TRBV segments occurring more often in patients than controls included TRBV5-6, TRBV5-1 and TRBV20-1.

J was trimmed by 1 base and V by 6 bases; bases with no gene match: 18. The CDR3 is 19 amino acids. Germline CDR1 reads MGHDK; CDR2 reads SYGVNS. This receptor was obtained from a girl aged 10 to 17 with multiple sclerosis. The chain recombines TRBV25-1 with TRBJ2-3; 8 bases agree with TRBD1. The specimen sequenced was blood. CDR3 sequence (DNA): TGTGCCAGCAGCTCCGGGACAGGTGGGGTGTTGAGTGGCACAGATACGCAGTATTTT. Protein product: CASSSGTGGVLSGTDTQYF.